Shown below are 5 T cell receptor beta chains from a single sample sequenced in a study of ipilimumab plus nivolumab after autologous stem cell transplantation (dated by TCRdb to 2020 to 2023). Preparation of the library involved the immunoSEQ multiplex PCR assay. TCRdb provides this immuneACCESS table in a form limited to in-frame rearrangements. Some clones are lacking; in checked studies, under half of them reflect an unresolved V gene, and why the rest are absent is not known. In this sample the table shows 20,000 to 25,000 clones, just under 75% of which occur a single time. The ten biggest clones cover around 25% of the sample. The source material was PBMCs, sampled in a trial of ipilimumab plus nivolumab as post-transplant consolidation. The receptors shown here come from a male donor with diffuse large B-cell lymphoma.

This clone is a singleton in its sample. This chain links TRBV11-2 with TRBJ2-5; D gene ambiguous. Germline CDR1 and CDR2: SGHAT and FQNNGV. The CDR3 is 10 amino acids. V shed 0 bases and J shed 7 bases, with 0 bases lying between them. CDR3 in amino acids: CASSLETQYF. The DNA for the CDR3 is TGTGCCAGCAGCTTAGAGACCCAGTACTTC. Supplemented by reference TRBV11-2 and TRBJ2-5, the full variable domain reads EAGVAQSPRYKIIEKRQSVAFWCNPISGHATLYWYQQILGQGPKLLIQFQNNGVVDDSQLPKDRFSAERLKGVDSTLKIQPAKLEDSAVYLCASSLETQYFGPGTRLLVL.

V and J are TRBV14 and TRBJ2-1, with 13 nucleotides matching TRBD2. V lost 0 bases to trimming and J lost 7 bases; unmatched junction nucleotides: 18. The CDR3 totals 21 residues. Germline V gene lookup returns CDR1 SGHDN and CDR2 FVKESK. Here the CDR3 DNA reads TGTGCCAGCAGCCAAGATGCAAGGACAGGGGAGACTAGCGGGGGGATTAATGAGCAGTTCTTC. Protein: CASSQDARTGETSGGINEQFF.

The chain carries TRBV10-2 and TRBJ1-4; D unresolved. The length of the CDR3 is 15 residues. CDR1 and CDR2 from the germline V gene are WSHSY and SAAADI. V lost 3 bases to trimming and J lost 8 bases, with 16 bases between them. This CDR3 is CASSDNPPLKEKLFF. For the CDR3, the DNA is TGCGCCAGCAGTGATAACCCACCTTTGAAAGAAAAACTGTTTTTT.

V and J are TRBV19 and TRBJ2-3; TRBD1 matches at 7 bases. This CDR3 has 15 residues. The germline gives CDR1 LNHDA, CDR2 SQIVND (reference sequence). Germline trimming cut 10 bases from V and 2 bases from J; bases unmatched to any gene: 12. In nucleotides, the CDR3 is TGTGCCACCCGCAGGGGGACAGTATACACAGATACGCAGTATTTT. Translating gives CATRRGTVYTDTQYF.

The CDR3 coding sequence is TGTGCCAGCCCGGGCCCTTCGGGAGATACGCAGTATTTT. Translation: CASPGPSGDTQYF. This chain uses TRBV6-1 with TRBJ2-3, with D unclear. The CDR3 has 13 residues. V gave up 8 bases and J gave up 5 bases, with 14 bases separating them. The germline V gene has CDR1 MNHNS and CDR2 SASEGT.